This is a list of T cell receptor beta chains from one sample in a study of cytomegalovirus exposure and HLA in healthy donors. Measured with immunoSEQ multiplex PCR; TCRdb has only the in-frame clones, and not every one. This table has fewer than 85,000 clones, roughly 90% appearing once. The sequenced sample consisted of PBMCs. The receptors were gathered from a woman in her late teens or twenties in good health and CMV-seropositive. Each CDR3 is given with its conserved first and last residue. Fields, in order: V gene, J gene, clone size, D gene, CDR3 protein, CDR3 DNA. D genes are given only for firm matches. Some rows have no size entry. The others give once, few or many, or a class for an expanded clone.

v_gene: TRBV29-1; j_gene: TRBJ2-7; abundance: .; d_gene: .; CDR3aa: CSVEVPSSYEQYF; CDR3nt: TGCAGCGTTGAGGTACCGAGCTCCTACGAGCAGTACTTC
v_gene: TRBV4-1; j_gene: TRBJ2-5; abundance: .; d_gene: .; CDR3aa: CASSQEKGYQETQYF; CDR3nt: TGCGCCAGCAGCCAAGAGAAGGGGTACCAAGAGACCCAGTACTTC
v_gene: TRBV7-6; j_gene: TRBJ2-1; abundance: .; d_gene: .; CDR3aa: CASSLFPGASKNEQFF; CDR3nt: TGTGCCAGCAGCTTATTCCCGGGAGCCAGTAAGAATGAGCAGTTCTTC
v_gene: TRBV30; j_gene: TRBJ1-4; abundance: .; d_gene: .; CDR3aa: CAWMGQGSEKLFF; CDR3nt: TGTGCCTGGATGGGGCAGGGGAGCGAAAAACTGTTTTTT
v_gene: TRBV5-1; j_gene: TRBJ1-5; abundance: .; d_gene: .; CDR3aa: CASSYNSNQPQHF; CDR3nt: TGCGCCAGCAGCTACAACAGCAATCAGCCCCAGCATTTT
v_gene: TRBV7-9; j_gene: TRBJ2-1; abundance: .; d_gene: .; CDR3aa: CASSLRDGSSYNEQFF; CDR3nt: TGTGCCAGCAGCCTCCGGGACGGGAGCTCCTACAATGAGCAGTTCTTC
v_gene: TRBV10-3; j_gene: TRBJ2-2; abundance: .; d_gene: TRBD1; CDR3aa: CAISEGQGRDPGELFF; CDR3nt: TGTGCCATCAGTGAGGGACAGGGGAGGGATCCCGGGGAGCTGTTTTTT
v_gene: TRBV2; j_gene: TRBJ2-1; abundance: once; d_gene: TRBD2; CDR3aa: CASSEASGRLHEQFF; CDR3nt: TGTGCCAGCAGTGAAGCTAGCGGGAGGTTGCATGAGCAGTTCTTC
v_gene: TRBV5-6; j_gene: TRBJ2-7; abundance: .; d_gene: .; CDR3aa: CASSLFSGEQYF; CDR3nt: TGTGCCAGCAGCTTGTTTTCGGGGGAGCAGTACTTC
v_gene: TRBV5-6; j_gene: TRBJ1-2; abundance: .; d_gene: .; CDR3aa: CASSLDTGSYGYTF; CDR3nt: TGTGCCAGCAGCTTGGATACAGGGTCCTATGGCTACACCTTC
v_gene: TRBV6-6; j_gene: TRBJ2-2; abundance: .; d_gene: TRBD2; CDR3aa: CASSPGGTGELFF; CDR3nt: TGTGCCAGCAGCCCGGGGGGTACCGGGGAGCTGTTTTTT
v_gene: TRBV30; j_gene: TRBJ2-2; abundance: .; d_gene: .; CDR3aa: CAWSVGYSGELFF; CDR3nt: TGTGCCTGGAGTGTCGGGTACTCCGGGGAGCTGTTTTTT
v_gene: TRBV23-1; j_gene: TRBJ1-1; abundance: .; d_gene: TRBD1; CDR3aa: CASSLGQGAENTEAFF; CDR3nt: TGCGCCAGCAGTCTCGGACAGGGGGCAGAGAACACTGAAGCTTTCTTT
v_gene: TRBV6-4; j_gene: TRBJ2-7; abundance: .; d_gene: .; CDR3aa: CASSQSPDGLYEQYF; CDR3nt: TGTGCCAGCAGCCAATCTCCGGACGGACTCTACGAGCAGTACTTC
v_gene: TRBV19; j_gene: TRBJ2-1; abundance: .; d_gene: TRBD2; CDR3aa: CASSPGLAHNEQFF; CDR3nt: TGTGCCAGTAGCCCGGGACTAGCTCACAATGAGCAGTTCTTC
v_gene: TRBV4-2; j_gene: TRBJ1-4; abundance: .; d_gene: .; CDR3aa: CASSQDQSRVQNEKLFF; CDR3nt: TGTGCCAGCAGCCAAGATCAGTCGAGGGTCCAAAATGAAAAACTGTTTTTT
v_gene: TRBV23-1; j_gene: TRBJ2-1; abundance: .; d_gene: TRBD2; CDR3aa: CASSQEWVAGGKYNEQFF; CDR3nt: TGCGCCAGCAGTCAAGAGTGGGTAGCGGGGGGGAAATACAATGAGCAGTTCTTC
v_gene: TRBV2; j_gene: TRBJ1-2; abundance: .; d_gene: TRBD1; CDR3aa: CASSETGGYGYTF; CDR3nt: TGTGCCAGCAGTGAGACAGGGGGCTATGGCTACACCTTC
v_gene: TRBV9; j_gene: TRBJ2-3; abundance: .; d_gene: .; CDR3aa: CASSAGQFYIDTQYF; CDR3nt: TGTGCCAGCAGCGCAGGGCAGTTTTACATAGATACGCAGTATTTT
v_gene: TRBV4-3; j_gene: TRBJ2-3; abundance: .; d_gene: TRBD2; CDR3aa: CASSQVPSGPSSTDTQYF; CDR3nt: TGCGCCAGCAGCCAGGTCCCTAGCGGGCCGTCTAGCACAGATACGCAGTATTTT
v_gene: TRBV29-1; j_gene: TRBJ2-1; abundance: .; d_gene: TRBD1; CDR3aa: CSADRGNEQFF; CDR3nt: TGCAGCGCTGACAGGGGCAATGAGCAGTTCTTC
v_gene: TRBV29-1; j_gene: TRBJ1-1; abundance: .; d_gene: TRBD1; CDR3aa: CSAPPGTGGINTEAFF; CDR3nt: TGCAGCGCCCCACCAGGGACAGGGGGTATCAACACTGAAGCTTTCTTT
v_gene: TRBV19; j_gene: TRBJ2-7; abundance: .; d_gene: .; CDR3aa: CASSKFLGTAYEQYF; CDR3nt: TGTGCCAGTAGTAAATTCCTTGGCACCGCCTACGAGCAGTACTTC
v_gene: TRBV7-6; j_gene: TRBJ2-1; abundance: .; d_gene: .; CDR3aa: CASSLGGTPNNEQFF; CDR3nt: TGTGCCAGCAGCTTAGGAGGGACACCAAACAATGAGCAGTTCTTC
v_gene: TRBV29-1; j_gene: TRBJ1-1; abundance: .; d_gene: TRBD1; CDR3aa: CSVDPGQGRSEAFF; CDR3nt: TGCAGCGTTGACCCGGGACAGGGGAGGAGTGAAGCTTTCTTT
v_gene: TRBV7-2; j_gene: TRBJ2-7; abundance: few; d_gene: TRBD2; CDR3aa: CASSLDLAGGYEQYF; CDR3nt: TGTGCCAGCAGCTTAGATCTAGCGGGAGGGTACGAGCAGTACTTC
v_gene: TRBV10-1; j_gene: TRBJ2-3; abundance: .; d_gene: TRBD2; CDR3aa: CASSTEREGPPDTQYF; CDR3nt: TGCGCCAGCAGTACCGAGCGGGAGGGCCCTCCAGATACGCAGTATTTT
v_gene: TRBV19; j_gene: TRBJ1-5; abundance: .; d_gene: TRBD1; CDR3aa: CASSTGQGNQPQHF; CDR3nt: TGTGCCAGTAGTACCGGACAGGGCAATCAGCCCCAGCATTTT
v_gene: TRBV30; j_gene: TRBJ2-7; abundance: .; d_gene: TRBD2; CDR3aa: CAWTPTGAGGYYEQYF; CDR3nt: TGTGCCTGGACTCCCACGGGGGCGGGAGGATACTACGAGCAGTACTTC
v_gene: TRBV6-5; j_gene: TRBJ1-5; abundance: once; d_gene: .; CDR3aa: CASTPGINQPQHF; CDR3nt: TGTGCCAGCACCCCAGGGATTAATCAGCCCCAGCATTTT
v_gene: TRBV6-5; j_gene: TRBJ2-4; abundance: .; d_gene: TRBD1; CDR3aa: CASSYRGGLRDIQYF; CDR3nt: TGTGCCAGCAGTTACAGAGGGGGCCTGAGAGACATTCAGTACTTC
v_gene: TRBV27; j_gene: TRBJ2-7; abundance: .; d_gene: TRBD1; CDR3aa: CASSLQGAYEQYF; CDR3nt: TGTGCCAGCAGTCTCCAGGGGGCCTACGAGCAGTACTTC
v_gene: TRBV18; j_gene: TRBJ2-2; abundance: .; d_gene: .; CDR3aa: CASSPIPGNTGELFF; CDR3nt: TGTGCCAGCTCACCTATTCCGGGGAACACCGGGGAGCTGTTTTTT
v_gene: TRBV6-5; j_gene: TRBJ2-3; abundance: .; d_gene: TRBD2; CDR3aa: CATAGGNTDTQYF; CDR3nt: TGTGCCACCGCGGGGGGGAACACAGATACGCAGTATTTT
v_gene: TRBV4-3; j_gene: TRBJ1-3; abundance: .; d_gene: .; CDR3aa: CASSQDGSDSGNTIYF; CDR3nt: TGCGCCAGCAGCCAAGATGGCTCCGACTCTGGAAACACCATATATTTT
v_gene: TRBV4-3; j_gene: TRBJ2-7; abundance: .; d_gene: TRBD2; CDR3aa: CASSQDRLAGGNSEQYF; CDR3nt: TGCGCCAGCAGCCAAGATCGTCTAGCGGGGGGGAACTCCGAGCAGTACTTC
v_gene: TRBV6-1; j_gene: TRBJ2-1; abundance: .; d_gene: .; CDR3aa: CASSESTVYNEQFF; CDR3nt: TGTGCCAGCAGCGAGTCCACAGTCTACAATGAGCAGTTCTTC
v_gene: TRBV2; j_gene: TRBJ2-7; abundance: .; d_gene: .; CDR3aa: CASSNSGLRGNEQYF; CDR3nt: TGTGCCAGCAGTAATTCCGGGCTCCGGGGTAACGAGCAGTACTTC
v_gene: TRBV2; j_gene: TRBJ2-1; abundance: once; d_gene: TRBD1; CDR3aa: CASSAGTGQSSYNEQFF; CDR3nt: TGTGCCAGCAGTGCAGGTACGGGACAGAGCTCCTACAATGAGCAGTTCTTC
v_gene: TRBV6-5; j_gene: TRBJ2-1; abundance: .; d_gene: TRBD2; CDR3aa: CASSYAGGGYNEQFF; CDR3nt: TGTGCCAGCAGTTATGCGGGAGGGGGATACAATGAGCAGTTCTTC